These 16 T cell receptor beta chains came from one sample sequenced in a study of Ad26.COV2.S vaccination and SARS-CoV-2 variants. Sequenced by immunoSEQ multiplex PCR; TCRdb stores in-frame clones only, minus some. The repertoire consists of approximately 460,000 clones, with 70% to 90% occurring once and the leading ten covering more than 1.5%. Treatment described: about 20 received Ad26.COV2.S at low or high dose, single or two shots; 5 received placebo; per-sample allocation not given. Collection of the samples took place on day 63 after the first injection of vaccine or placebo. The sample consisted of peripheral blood, taken in a trial of Ad26.COV2.S vaccine versus placebo. The origin of the receptors is a person aged 18 to 65 who received the Ad26.COV2.S COVID-19 vaccine or a placebo.

The chain combines TRBV5-6 with TRBJ1-1, with D possibly being TRBD1 (6 bases). V shed 4 bases and J shed 2 bases, with 9 bases lying between them. Germline V gives CDR1 SGHDT, CDR2 YYEEEE. The CDR3 is 13 residues long. In nucleotides, the CDR3 is TGTGCCAGCAGCGGACAGTACAACACTGAAGCTTTCTTT. Amino acids: CASSGQYNTEAFF.

This clone appeared once. The rearrangement uses TRBV5-1 and TRBJ2-7; weak D call: TRBD1 (6 bases). This CDR3 region has 15 residues. Germline loops: CDR1 SGHRS, CDR2 YFSETQ. V lost 1 base and J 6 bases, leaving 17 bases between the germline ends. In DNA form, the CDR3 reads TGCGCCAGCAGCTTGCGTGGGGGCCGCAGGGGCGAGCAGTACTTC. Its protein product is CASSLRGGRRGEQYF.

The rearrangement uses TRBV6-5 and TRBJ2-7; 7 bases match TRBD1. CDR1 MNHEY and CDR2 SVGAGI come from the germline V gene. CDR3 length: 15 residues. V was pared by 5 bases and J by 0 bases, with 7 bases of the junction left unmatched. CDR3 sequence: CASSTWDRSSYEQYF. DNA for the CDR3: TGTGCCAGCAGTACTTGGGACAGAAGCTCCTACGAGCAGTACTTC.

V is TRBV5-1 and J is TRBJ2-1, with TRBD2 as a possible D gene (5 bases). V was pared by 4 bases and J by 10 bases, with 12 bases between. The CDR3 is 12 residues long. CDR1 is SGHRS, CDR2 YFSETQ, per germline. CDR3 residues: CASSPEDREQFF. CDR3 DNA sequence: TGCGCCAGCAGCCCGGAGGATCGGGAGCAGTTCTTC.

V and J are TRBV7-8 and TRBJ2-1, with a possible D match to TRBD2 (6 bases). V lost 1 base and J lost 4, with 14 bases in between. This CDR3 has 16 amino acids. Germline values: CDR1 SGHVS, CDR2 FQNEAQ. As DNA, the CDR3 is TGTGCCAGCAGCTTAGGGCTGGGGGGAGGATACAATGAGCAGTTCTTC. This encodes CASSLGLGGGYNEQFF.

The chain recombines TRBV27 with TRBJ2-3; TRBD1 matches at 9 bases. This CDR3 is 15 amino acids long. V was pared by 2 bases and J by 6 bases, with 6 bases of the junction left unmatched. Per the germline V gene, CDR1 is MNHEY and CDR2 is SMNVEV (reference sequence). CDR3 residues: CASSLRDRVEDTQYF. The DNA for the CDR3 is TGTGCCAGCAGTTTAAGGGACAGGGTCGAGGATACGCAGTATTTT.

In this sample, this clone turned up once. At one boundary the junction diverges from the germline segment, which might be a read error. The V and J genes are TRBV7-7 and TRBJ1-6, with 8 bases fitting TRBD1. The germline V gene encodes CDR1 SSHAT and CDR2 FNYEAQ (reference sequence). CDR3 length: 16 residues. Written as DNA, the CDR3 is TGTGCTAGCAGCTTATCATTTCCAGGGGGCATTTCACCCCTCCACTTT. As protein: CASSLSFPGGISPLHF.

The rearrangement links TRBV21-1 to TRBJ2-3; the table assigns TRBD2, which was not confirmed against the DNA. TRBV21-1 is described as a pseudogene. This CDR3 region has 17 residues. CDR3 sequence: CASSDASGRPARGTQYF. DNA for the CDR3: TGTGCCAGCAGCGACGCTAGCGGGAGGCCCGCTAGGGGTACGCAGTATTTT.

This chain uses TRBV5-1 with TRBJ2-5; 8 nucleotides align to TRBD1. V trimming: 4 bases; J trimming: 4 bases; junction bases outside the gene matches: 6. This CDR3 contains 14 residues. Germline CDR1 and CDR2: SGHRS and YFSETQ. The CDR3 DNA reads as TGCGCCAGCAGCCCCACCGGGACAGGAGAGACCCAGTACTTC. Residues: CASSPTGTGETQYF. Variable domain in full (rest from reference TRBV5-1 and TRBJ2-5): KAGVTQTPRYLIKTRGQQVTLSCSPISGHRSVSWYQQTPGQGLQFLFEYFSETQRNKGNFPGRFSGRQFSNSRSEMNVSTLELGDSALYLCASSPTGTGETQYFGPGTRLLVL.

In this sample, this clone turned up once. The CDR3 DNA follows: TGTGCCAGCAATCAAGAGGTACCGTACGAGCAGTACTTC. It yields the protein CASNQEVPYEQYF. The chain links TRBV28 to TRBJ2-7; D ambiguous. This CDR3 spans 13 amino acids. CDR1 and CDR2 from the germline V gene are MDHEN and SYDVKM. V lost 7 bases and J lost 4, with 14 bases in between.

V is TRBV7-9 and J is TRBJ2-7; tentatively, D is TRBD2 (5 bases). V was shortened by 1 base and J by 2 bases, with 12 bases between the two germline ends. The germline CDR1 and CDR2 sequences are SEHNR and FQNEAQ (reference sequence). The CDR3 extends over 15 amino acids. CDR3 nucleotides: TGTGCCAGCAGCTTAGAGTCCAGCGGTCCCTACGAGCAGTACTTC. Protein: CASSLESSGPYEQYF.

Regarding this clone: A junction end diverges from the germline sequence, so it may reflect a read error. The chain uses TRBV19 and TRBJ1-2; a possible D gene is TRBD1 (5 bases). Germline V gene sequence: CDR1 LNHDA, CDR2 SQIVND (reference sequence). This CDR3 is 14 amino acids long. The CDR3: CARRGGRPWDGYTF. CDR3 coding DNA: TGTGCCCGTAGGGGAGGACGGCCTTGGGATGGCTACACCTTC.

This clone occurred once. The CDR3 is CASSTDRGRSEAFF. CDR3 nucleotide sequence: TGTGCCAGCAGTACTGACAGGGGACGGAGTGAAGCTTTCTTT. The chain couples TRBV6-5 to TRBJ1-1, with TRBD1 matching 8 bases. Germline V gene lookup returns CDR1 MNHEY and CDR2 SVGAGI. J was trimmed by 7 bases and V by 5 bases; bases with no gene match: 9. The CDR3 is 14 amino acids.

This clone showed up just a few times. The V gene is TRBV7-3, the J gene TRBJ1-1, with no clear D. CDR1 SGHTA and CDR2 FQGTGA come from the germline V gene. The germline V and J ends were trimmed by 2 bases and 8 bases, with 12 bases remaining between them. There are 13 residues in the CDR3. The CDR3 region is CASSLDANFEAFF. The CDR3 DNA is TGTGCCAGCAGCTTAGATGCAAACTTCGAAGCTTTCTTT.

This chain connects TRBV19 to TRBJ2-1; D is possibly TRBD2 (6 bases). CDR1 LNHDA and CDR2 SQIVND come from the germline V gene (reference sequence). The CDR3 is made up of 14 amino acids. Trimming pared 5 bases from V and 9 bases from J, leaving 17 bases between. The DNA for the CDR3 is TGTGCCAGTAGTCCCCATGGGGGGAGCGGTGAGCAGTTCTTC. Translating it yields CASSPHGGSGEQFF.

The V and J genes are TRBV11-2 and TRBJ1-4; the D is unclear. V lost 6 bases and J lost 7, with 12 bases in between. CDR1 is SGHAT and CDR2 is FQNNGV in the germline V gene. The CDR3 length is 13 residues. Here the CDR3 reads CASSGSYSEKLFF. Here the CDR3 DNA reads TGTGCCAGCAGTGGGAGTTACTCTGAAAAACTGTTTTTT.